This paragraph covers one T cell receptor (beta chain) sequence. The target antigen is unknown. The repertoire was sequenced with immunoSEQ multiplex PCR; TCRdb's copy has only in-frame clones and lacks some. There are about 380,000 clones in the sample; around 82% occur only once, and approximately 7.8% lies in the top ten. These data originate in a study of Ad26.COV2.S vaccination and SARS-CoV-2 variants. Whole-study context: As a participant in COV1001, the donor was in the Ad26.COV2.S trial arm. Study conclusions and caveats: People who got the vaccine or the placebo had similar non-spike TCR breadth.

Treatment meaning: 15 to 20 received Ad26.COV2.S at low or high dose, single or two shots; roughly five received placebo; per-sample allocation not given. Collection of the samples took place on day 63 after the first injection of vaccine or placebo. The V and J ends lost 0 bases and 1 base respectively, with 9 bases between them. CDR1 and CDR2 from the germline V gene are SGDLS and YYNGEE. The CDR3 has 15 amino acids. The sequence was obtained from a person aged 18 to 65 who received the Ad26.COV2.S COVID-19 vaccine or a placebo. J is TRBJ2-3 and V is TRBV9, with TRBD2 as a possible D gene (6 bases). Sequenced here: peripheral blood, sampled in a trial of Ad26.COV2.S vaccine versus placebo. CDR3 in DNA: TGTGCCAGCAGCGTAGGTTTAGCGGGCACAGATACGCAGTATTTT. Residues: CASSVGLAGTDTQYF.